This entry lists 21 T cell receptor beta chains sequenced from one sample in a study of a mutant IDH1 vaccine in newly diagnosed glioma. Time point noted: week 23, last vaccination. It was 300 ug of mutant IDH1 20-mer peptide that made up each vaccine dose, given with topical imiquimod. The table came from immunoSEQ multiplex PCR; TCRdb's copy has only in-frame clones and leaves some out. In the table there are around 76,000 clones, 75% to 90% of which are singletons. No antigen has been identified for these receptors. The sample here was PBMCs, taken from a glioma patient whose treatment included an IDH1 peptide vaccine. These receptors were obtained from a woman between 50 and 59 years old with glioma.

The chain recombines TRBV7-9 with TRBJ2-7, with 8 bases identical to TRBD1. This CDR3 region has 14 residues. Germline CDR1 is SEHNR and CDR2 is FQNEAQ (reference sequence). The ends lost 5 bases at V and 5 bases at J; junction bases unmatched: 8. The CDR3 nucleotides read TGTGCCAGCAGCCCCCCGGACAGGGTTAACGAGCAGTACTTC. This translates into CASSPPDRVNEQYF.

The genes are TRBV7-2 and TRBJ2-5, with D uncertain. Gene TRBJ2-7 matches the end of the DNA better, so the J call may be wrong. The CDR3 has 15 amino acids. Germline V lookup: CDR1 SGHTA, CDR2 FQGNSA. The CDR3 nucleotides read TGTGCCAGCAGCTTATTCCCCCAGTTCTTCTACGAGCAGTACTTC. Its translation is CASSLFPQFFYEQYF.

The chain uses TRBV18 and TRBJ2-7; TRBD1 aligns across 7 bases. J gave up 2 bases and V 5 bases, and 6 bases lay outside the gene matches. The germline V gene encodes CDR1 KGHSH and CDR2 LQKENI. The CDR3 loop spans 14 amino acids. The CDR3 protein is CASSGRDSTYEQYF. DNA for the CDR3: TGTGCCAGCTCAGGCCGGGACAGTACCTACGAGCAGTACTTC. The whole variable domain, remainder taken from reference TRBV18 and TRBJ2-7, is NAGVMQNPRHLVRRRGQEARLRCSPMKGHSHVYWYRQLPEEGLKFMVYLQKENIIDESGMPKERFSAEFPKEGPSILRIQQVVRGDSAAYFCASSGRDSTYEQYFGPGTRLTVT.

The chain recombines TRBV7-3 with TRBJ2-1, with D tentatively TRBD2 (5 bases). In germline, CDR1 is SGHTA, CDR2 FQGTGA. V shed 5 bases and J shed 0 bases, with 5 bases lying between them. This CDR3 spans 13 amino acids. The CDR3 bases are TGTGCCAGCAGCCGGGACTCCTACAATGAGCAGTTCTTC. It codes for CASSRDSYNEQFF.

The count of this clone is one. This chain connects TRBV6-6 to TRBJ1-5; D is ambiguous. This CDR3 contains 14 residues. V lost 4 bases, J lost 2 bases, and 9 bases lay in between. Germline CDR1 and CDR2: MNHNY and SVGAGI (reference sequence). The CDR3 sequence: CASSSTGGNQPQHF. The CDR3 nucleotides read TGTGCCAGCAGTTCAACCGGCGGCAATCAGCCCCAGCATTTT.

V gene TRBV5-1 combines with J gene TRBJ2-1, with 9 positions matching TRBD1. V lost 0 bases and J lost 3; bases outside the gene matches: 7. Germline lookup yields CDR1 SGHRS and CDR2 YFSETQ. The CDR3 extends over 17 amino acids. The DNA of the CDR3 is TGCGCCAGCAGCTTGGGGGGGACAGGGTCTAACTACAATGAGCAGTTCTTC. Amino acid sequence: CASSLGGTGSNYNEQFF.

The V and J genes are TRBV5-1 and TRBJ2-3, with 8 nucleotides matching TRBD1. After removal of 0 bases from V and 5 bases from J, the junction contained 2 bases not matched to a gene. Per germline, CDR1 SGHRS and CDR2 YFSETQ. This CDR3 contains 14 residues. CDR3 sequence reads: CASSLGQGRDTQYF. The CDR3 nucleotides read TGCGCCAGCAGCTTGGGACAGGGGAGAGATACGCAGTATTTT.

V and J are TRBV4-2 and TRBJ1-2, with D possibly TRBD1 on 6 matching bases. Trimming took off 0 bases at V and 3 bases at J, with 14 bases between the two ends. Germline CDR1 reads LGHNA; CDR2 reads YNFKEQ. CDR3 size: 16 residues. CDR3 nucleotide sequence: TGTGCCAGCAGCCAAGAGGGGCCCAGGGGAGACTATGGCTACACCTTC. Translation: CASSQEGPRGDYGYTF.

The chain recombines TRBV29-1 with TRBJ2-1; TRBD2 matches 13 bases. V shed 7 bases, J shed 4 bases, and the junction held 4 bases outside the gene matches. Looked up from germline, CDR1 is SQVTM and CDR2 is ANQGSEA. CDR3 length: 14 amino acids. The CDR3 coding sequence is TGCAGCGCCCCGGGACTAGCGGGATACAATGAGCAGTTCTTC. Translated, it gives CSAPGLAGYNEQFF.

DNA of the CDR3: TGCGCCAGCAGCCCCTCCGGTTTGGGTAATTCACCCCTCCACTTT. It is translated as CASSPSGLGNSPLHF. The chain recombines TRBV5-1 with TRBJ1-6; no reliable D call. Germline CDR1 reads SGHRS; CDR2 reads YFSETQ. Trimming took 4 bases from V and 6 from J, leaving 14 bases between them. The CDR3 totals 15 residues.

The genes are TRBV5-1 and TRBJ2-3, with no clear D. The CDR3 spans 13 residues. Germline V gene data show CDR1 as SGHRS and CDR2 as YFSETQ. Trimming took 4 bases from V and 0 from J, leaving 6 bases between them. The CDR3 loop reads CASSVDSTDTQYF. The DNA of the CDR3 is TGCGCCAGCAGCGTGGACAGCACAGATACGCAGTATTTT.

The V gene is TRBV27, the J gene TRBJ2-7; the D gene is possibly TRBD1 (6 bases). The V and J ends lost 6 bases and 4 bases respectively, with 10 bases between them. Germline-derived CDR1 and CDR2 are MNHEY and SMNVEV (reference sequence). The CDR3 sequence is 12 residues long. In DNA, the CDR3 is TGTGCCAGCAGCCAAGGGACATACGAGCAGTACTTC. Translating it yields CASSQGTYEQYF.

V usage is TRBV5-1 and J usage is TRBJ2-1, with unresolved D. Germline lookup yields CDR1 SGHRS and CDR2 YFSETQ. The CDR3 contains 15 residues. The V end was cut by 0 bases, the J end by 7 bases, with 14 bases between. The CDR3 DNA is TGCGCCAGCAGCTTGGTGGGCCAAGTCCATAATGAGCAGTTCTTC. It encodes CASSLVGQVHNEQFF.

This clone was recorded once. The V call is TRBV9, the J call TRBJ2-2; D not resolved. Trimming took off 5 bases at V and 1 base at J, with 9 bases between the two ends. The CDR3 contains 14 residues. CDR1 is SGDLS and CDR2 is YYNGEE in the germline V gene. The CDR3 sequence is CASRISGNTGELFF. The CDR3 DNA follows: TGTGCCAGCAGGATATCAGGGAACACCGGGGAGCTGTTTTTT.

There are a few counts of this clone. The chain recombines TRBV19 with TRBJ1-2; D ambiguous. Germline assignment: CDR1 LNHDA and CDR2 SQIVND (reference sequence). V lost 4 bases to trimming and J lost 6 bases, with 12 bases between them. This CDR3 is built from 13 residues. CDR3 nucleotides: TGTGCCAGTAGTAATCCCCCATTGGATGGCTACACCTTC. The encoded protein is CASSNPPLDGYTF.

This sequence joins TRBV27 and TRBJ1-1; possibly TRBD1 for D (5 bases). V was clipped by 2 bases and J by 4 bases, with 11 bases between them. CDR1 is MNHEY and CDR2 is SMNVEV in the germline V gene (reference sequence). The length of the CDR3 is 14 residues. The CDR3 loop is CASSLATGATEAFF. The DNA of the CDR3 is TGTGCCAGCAGTTTAGCAACAGGAGCCACTGAAGCTTTCTTT.

The chain joins TRBV11-3 to TRBJ1-1; 7 bases align to TRBD1. This CDR3 contains 14 residues. Trimming at V came to 2 bases and at J to 2 bases, leaving 2 bases not matched to a gene. The germline V gene has CDR1 SGHNT and CDR2 YENEEA. The CDR3 loop is CASSLTGVNTEAFF. The CDR3 nucleotides are TGTGCCAGCAGCTTAACAGGGGTAAACACTGAAGCTTTCTTT. Based on the CDR3 plus reference TRBV11-3 and TRBJ1-1, the full variable domain is EAGVVQSPRYKIIEKKQPVAFWCNPISGHNTLYWYLQNLGQGPELLIRYENEEAVDDSQLPKDRFSAERLKGVDSTLKIQPAELGDSAVYLCASSLTGVNTEAFFGQGTRLTVV.

The genes are TRBV19 and TRBJ1-1, with D uncertain. The CDR3 spans 14 residues. V was clipped by 2 bases and J by 3 bases, with 10 bases between them. Germline-derived CDR1 and CDR2 are LNHDA and SQIVND (reference sequence). The CDR3 protein is CASSIFPGYTEAFF. The CDR3 region has the DNA TGTGCCAGTAGTATATTCCCGGGGTACACTGAAGCTTTCTTT.

The chain combines TRBV10-2 with TRBJ2-7; 7 nucleotides align to TRBD1. The germline CDR1 and CDR2 sequences are WSHSY and SAAADI. V trimming: 6 bases; J trimming: 3 bases; junction bases outside the gene matches: 5. The CDR3 loop spans 13 amino acids. The CDR3 DNA reads as TGCGCCAGCAGCCCGACAGGGTTCTACGAGCAGTACTTC. It translates to CASSPTGFYEQYF.

The chain recombines TRBV11-1 with TRBJ2-2; the D gene is possibly TRBD2 (5 bases). Germline CDR1 is SGHAT and CDR2 is FQDESV (reference sequence). Trimming took off 5 bases at V and 4 bases at J, with 8 bases between the two ends. The CDR3 has 13 residues. The CDR3 is CASSPRGTGELFF. CDR3 coding DNA: TGTGCCAGCAGCCCACGGGGCACCGGGGAGCTGTTTTTT.

This clone has only a few counts. The V gene is TRBV28, the J gene TRBJ1-5, with D hard to call. Trimming pared 3 bases from V and 7 bases from J, leaving 10 bases between. This CDR3 region has 13 residues. Germline V gives CDR1 MDHEN, CDR2 SYDVKM. CDR3 in amino acids: CASSLVARQPQHF. The CDR3 DNA sequence: TGTGCCAGCAGTTTGGTAGCGCGACAGCCCCAGCATTTT.